The 2 T cell receptor beta chains in this list originate from one sample, sequenced in a study of cytomegalovirus exposure and HLA in healthy donors. 13 Jbeta primers and 60 Vbeta primers were used for the PCR. The protocol was immunoSEQ multiplex PCR, while the TCRdb copy is restricted to in-frame clones and leaves out a portion. The sample records 150,000 to 200,000 clones, around 80% being singletons. The sample consisted of PBMCs. All receptors derive from a human donor in good health.

A word on this clone: Other DNA sequences in this specimen translate into the identical CDR3. The gene calls are TRBV5-1 and TRBJ2-5; the match to TRBD2 covers 14 bases. Trimming took 2 bases from V and 1 from J; bases not matched to a gene: 1. The CDR3 loop spans 16 amino acids. In germline, CDR1 is SGHRS, CDR2 YFSETQ. The CDR3 loop reads CASSLGLAGGQETQYF. The CDR3 bases are TGCGCCAGCAGCTTAGGACTAGCGGGGGGCCAAGAGACCCAGTACTTC.

The V and J genes are TRBV7-8 and TRBJ1-1; no reliable D call. The CDR3 loop spans 14 amino acids. V shed 0 bases and J shed 3 bases, with 8 bases lying between them. Germline values: CDR1 SGHVS, CDR2 FQNEAQ. The CDR3 region is CASSLAQDYTEAFF. The CDR3 coding sequence is TGTGCCAGCAGCTTAGCCCAGGACTACACTGAAGCTTTCTTT.